This is a list of T cell receptor beta chains from one sample in a study of T cells in Graves' hyperthyroidism and ophthalmopathy. MiXCR was run by TCRdb on the multiplex PCR reads, yielding one entry per CDR3 protein. Of 500,000 to 600,000 distinct CDR3 sequences in the sample, roughly 21% were seen once. The material sequenced was blood. Every receptor here comes from a middle-aged man with Graves' ophthalmopathy. Each CDR3 is given with its conserved first and last residue. The D gene is left open where the match is weak. Size is omitted from some rows. Given values are once, few, many or a class for expanded clones.

>TRBV7-9|TRBD1|.|TRBJ2-5
TGTGCCAGCAGTGAGGGACAGTACCAAGAGACCCAGTACTTC
CASSEGQYQETQYF
>TRBV20-1|.|.|TRBJ1-2
TGCAGTGCTAGCGCTAGGACGGACCCCTATGGCTACACCTTC
CSASARTDPYGYTF
>TRBV30|.|.|TRBJ2-7
TGTGCCTGGAACCCGGGACTGATATACGAGCAGTACTTC
CAWNPGLIYEQYF
>TRBV20-1|TRBD1|.|TRBJ1-6
TGCAGTGCTAGCCCGGGACAGCACCTGGGCTATAATTCACCCCTCCACTTT
CSASPGQHLGYNSPLHF
>TRBV24-1|.|few|TRBJ2-7
TGTGCCACCAGTGATTTCTGGGCTTACGAGCAGTACTTC
CATSDFWAYEQYF
>TRBV20-1|.|.|TRBJ1-2
TGCAGTGCCAGCTTAAGGGGAAGAAACTATGGCTACACCTTC
CSASLRGRNYGYTF
>TRBV29-1|.|few|TRBJ2-7
TGCAGCGTTACCGGGATGGACTACGAGCAGTACTTC
CSVTGMDYEQYF
>TRBV15|TRBD2|.|TRBJ2-1
TGTGCCACCAGCAGAGTAGGAGGGACTAGCGGGAGGGCCGGGGTTGAGCAGTTCTTC
CATSRVGGTSGRAGVEQFF
>TRBV5-1|.|many|TRBJ2-7
TGCGCCAGCAGCTTCAACCGTAACGAGCAGTACTTC
CASSFNRNEQYF
>TRBV10-3|.|.|TRBJ2-1
TGTGCCATCAGTGAGAGTACTAGCTCAGCGTTCTTC
CAISESTSSAFF
>TRBV2|TRBD1|many|TRBJ1-1
TGTGCCAGCCGACAGGGAGGGGGGACTGAAGCTTTCTTT
CASRQGGGTEAFF
>TRBV15|TRBD1|many|TRBJ2-7
TGTGCCACCAGCAGGATAGAGGGGGCGAACTACGAGCAGTACTTC
CATSRIEGANYEQYF
>TRBV3-1|.|many|TRBJ1-1
TGTGCCAGCAGCCCCGGACTTACAGGGAGGAGGAACACTGAAGCTTTCTTT
CASSPGLTGRRNTEAFF
>TRBV29-1|.|few|TRBJ2-5
TGCAGCGTTGGGCACTCAGGGAAGACCCAGTACTTC
CSVGHSGKTQYF
>TRBV14|TRBD1|few|TRBJ2-7
TGTGCCAGCAGCCAAGATCGACAGGGAAGGGCCGAGCAGTACTTC
CASSQDRQGRAEQYF
>TRBV14|.|.|TRBJ2-7
TGTGCCAGCAGCCTGAAATTTGCGGGACTCCTCTACGAGCAGTACTTC
CASSLKFAGLLYEQYF
>TRBV6-1|TRBD1|few|TRBJ1-1
TGTGCCAGCTTTATGAGACAGGGGGCAATTGATCGAAACACTGAAGCTTTCTTT
CASFMRQGAIDRNTEAFF
>TRBV28|TRBD1|many|TRBJ2-7
TGTGCCAGCAGGGGGACAGGAAGCTCCTACGAGCAGTACTTC
CASRGTGSSYEQYF
>TRBV30|TRBD2|.|TRBJ2-2
TGTGCCTGGAGCCCCTCCGCGGGAGGGCCAAACACCGGGGAGCTGTTTTTT
CAWSPSAGGPNTGELFF
>TRBV7-9|.|.|TRBJ1-4
TGTGCCAGCAGCTTCCGGGGGAGCGGGAAGCTGGTGGGGAGAGATGAAAAACTGTTTTTT
CASSFRGSGKLVGRDEKLFF
>TRBV20-1|.|.|TRBJ2-4
TGCAGTGCTAGTGCTAGTGTTAACATTCAGTACTTC
CSASASVNIQYF
>TRBV20-1|.|many|TRBJ2-3
TGCAGTGCCACTGTAACAGGACGTTATACGCAGTATTTT
CSATVTGRYTQYF
>TRBV15|.|.|TRBJ2-5
TGTGCCACCAGCCCCCCGGGCAGCTTCCAAGAGACCCAGTACTTC
CATSPPGSFQETQYF
>TRBV29-1|.|few|TRBJ2-2
TGCAGCGTTGACAGGGGCAACACCGGGGAGCTGTTTTTT
CSVDRGNTGELFF
>TRBV12-3/TRBV12-4|.|.|TRBJ2-1
TGTGCCAGCAGTTTAGGACATAAGCAGTTCTTC
CASSLGHKQFF
>TRBV20-1|TRBD1|.|TRBJ1-6
TGCAGTGCTAGATCCCCGGGACAGAGAAATTCACCCCTCCACTTT
CSARSPGQRNSPLHF
>TRBV7-2|TRBD1|.|TRBJ1-2
TGTGCCAGCAGCTTGGGGCCGACAGGGCGAGATGGCTACACCTTC
CASSLGPTGRDGYTF
>TRBV6-1|.|few|TRBJ1-5
TGTGCCAGCGGCTGGACCGTTAATCAGCCCCAGCATTTT
CASGWTVNQPQHF
>TRBV5-1|.|many|TRBJ2-1
TGCGCCAGCAGCTTTGACTCGGGAGATGAGCAGTTCTTC
CASSFDSGDEQFF
>TRBV3-1|.|many|TRBJ1-2
TGTGCCAGCAGCTCAGATGATGGCTACACCTTC
CASSSDDGYTF
>TRBV11-1|.|.|TRBJ2-3
TGTGCCAGCAGCTTAGGGGGGTGGGACTCAGAGGATACGCAGTATTTT
CASSLGGWDSEDTQYF
>TRBV5-1|.|few|TRBJ2-7
TGCGCCAGCAGCTTGGTTTCCGGGTTCGACGAGCAGTACTTC
CASSLVSGFDEQYF
>TRBV2|TRBD1|many|TRBJ2-5
TGTGCCAGCAGCAGGACAGGAGAGACCCAGTACTTC
CASSRTGETQYF
>TRBV4-2|.|.|TRBJ1-1
TGTGCCAGCAGCCAACGGGGGGGGGACACTGAAGCTTTCTTT
CASSQRGGDTEAFF
>TRBV18|.|many|TRBJ2-3
TGTGCCAGCTCCCAGATCAGGGGAAGAACAGATACGCAGTATTTT
CASSQIRGRTDTQYF
>TRBV6-5|TRBD1|.|TRBJ2-5
TGTGCCAGCAGTTTGGGACAGGGAAATGTGGAGACCCAGTACTTC
CASSLGQGNVETQYF
>TRBV6-6|TRBD2|many|TRBJ2-7
TGTGCCAGCAGTTACGGGCACCCCCAGCGGGGCTCCTACGAGCAGTACTTC
CASSYGHPQRGSYEQYF
>TRBV3-1|.|.|TRBJ1-5
TGTGCCAGCAGTCCATTGGGAGGGTCGGGACAGCCCCAGCATTTT
CASSPLGGSGQPQHF
>TRBV19|TRBD1|few|TRBJ2-7
TGTGCCAGTAGTACCCGACAGGGATACTCCTACGAGCAGTACTTC
CASSTRQGYSYEQYF
>TRBV2|TRBD1|many|TRBJ1-2
TGTGCCAGCAGTGGGGACAGGGATGGCTACACCTTC
CASSGDRDGYTF
>TRBV12-3/TRBV12-4|.|few|TRBJ1-4
TGTGCCAGCAGTCCCCCCAGTTGGGGGTTTAATGAAAAACTGTTTTTT
CASSPPSWGFNEKLFF
>TRBV2|.|many|TRBJ2-1
TGTGCCAGCAGTTCCGACAAAGGGGATGAGCAGTTCTTC
CASSSDKGDEQFF
>TRBV28|TRBD2|many|TRBJ2-1
TGTGCCAGCTCCTGGACTAGCGGCAATGAGGTAGATGAGCAGTTCTTC
CASSWTSGNEVDEQFF
>TRBV30|.|many|TRBJ1-2
TGTGCCTGGAGCGTCTACAGGGACGGCTACACCTTC
CAWSVYRDGYTF
>TRBV11-3|TRBD1|few|TRBJ1-1
TGTGCCAGCAGCTCAGGACAGGGCATGAACACTGAAGCTTTCTTT
CASSSGQGMNTEAFF
>TRBV6-1|.|few|TRBJ2-6
TGTGCCAGCACACCCCGCCATACTGGGGCCAACGTCCTGACTTTC
CASTPRHTGANVLTF
>TRBV7-3|.|.|TRBJ2-7
TGTGCCAGCAGCCCCTCCCCCGGAGCCTACGAGCAGTACTTC
CASSPSPGAYEQYF
>TRBV3-2|.|.|TRBJ2-7
TGTGCCAGCAGCCGGTGGTTAGCGGGAGACAACGAGCAGTACTTC
CASSRWLAGDNEQYF
>TRBV5-6|TRBD1|.|TRBJ1-2
TGTGCCAGCAGAGCGAACAGGGGGCATGGGGGCTACACCTTC
CASRANRGHGGYTF
>TRBV7-3|TRBD2|.|TRBJ2-1
TGTGCCAGCAGCTTAGGTCCCGGGACACCGGGACTAGCGGGAGTGAGGCAGTTCTTC
CASSLGPGTPGLAGVRQFF